In this sample, the clone carrying this TCR beta chain turned up many times. Its target is not known. This CDR3 spans 15 amino acids. The V end lost 6 bases, the J end lost 1 base, and 14 bases lay between the germline ends. Germline loops: CDR1 MNHNS, CDR2 SASEGT. Synthesis of TCR beta cDNA was carried out from 500 ng total RNA with a constant-region primer. Slightly modified ARM-PCR with three nested multiplex PCR rounds yielded TCR beta libraries. Researchers ran the first two PCR rounds for ten to eleven cycles each with TRBV1-TRBV30 forward primers and a C-beta reverse primer. MiXCR, run by TCRdb on the multiplex PCR reads, gives a single entry per CDR3 protein. Of about 110,000 distinct CDR3 sequences in the sample, roughly 69% were seen once. Joint extraction of RNA and DNA used about 17-33 mg of bulk tissue that was unsorted. Five distinct regions per tumor were sampled. This record belongs to a study of tumor-infiltrating lymphocytes in primary liver carcinoma. About the study: Regardless of tissue type, samples showed similar yields of roughly 3.5 to 7.5 million productive TCRbeta reads.

The study's findings and limits: Only about 8-24% of top clones were detected in each of the five tumor regions. Top-250-clone fractions were significantly higher in tumors than in blood (p = 0.039).

This receptor was obtained from an older woman with primary liver carcinoma and hepatitis B virus infection. The specimen sequenced was liver tumor tissue from sampling region 1. Noted subset: tumor region T1, superior pole. This chain links TRBV6-1 with TRBJ2-3; D ambiguous. In DNA, the CDR3 is TGTGCCAGCAGCGGGTCGGACGGGCGCACAGATACGCAGTATTTT. It specifies CASSGSDGRTDTQYF.